This T cell receptor (beta chain) was sequenced during a study of T cell changes during pregnancy in multiple sclerosis. The protocol was immunoSEQ multiplex PCR, while the TCRdb copy is restricted to in-frame clones and leaves out a portion. Here the sample spans 50,000 to 60,000 clones, more than 80% being singletons. This specimen was CD4+ T cells from peripheral blood mononuclear cells, taken in the first trimester of pregnancy. This TCR came from a female donor with multiple sclerosis, enrolled in a pregnancy study.

The CDR3 region is CASSPGRGEGYTEAFF. DNA for the CDR3: TGTGCCAGCAGCCCGGGGCGGGGAGAGGGGTACACTGAAGCTTTCTTT. The V gene is TRBV9, the J gene TRBJ1-1; possible D gene TRBD1, 5 bases. Germline CDR1 SGDLS, CDR2 YYNGEE. The CDR3 runs 16 residues. V was trimmed by 4 bases and J by 3 bases, leaving 19 bases between them.